Given below is one TCR beta chain in context. Per the original data handling: Scientists estimated how many nucleated cells there were by amplifying reference gene primers. This table comes from immunoSEQ multiplex PCR, and its TCRdb copy is limited to in-frame clones, with some not included. V, J and clone size reflect that table, while D and trimming were determined from the DNA. The repertoire includes hundreds of thousands of clones, 65% to 90% of them detected once, and more than 4% sits in the top ten. This entry comes from a study of blood T cell repertoires in COVID-19. Enrolled through a virtual design, the participants were between roughly 18 and 100 years of age and came from around 25 US areas. Clinical history as reported by participants underpinned cohort assignment. A PCR-confirmed or clinician-diagnosed COVID-19 case had contacted exposed participants within 2 weeks of entry. This sequence originates from a woman aged 25 to 39 who had been exposed to COVID-19. Sequenced sample: PBMCs or T cells enriched from blood (not recorded which).

DNA for the CDR3: TGCGCCAGCAGCCCTCAGTACACTGAAGCTTTCTTT. This sequence encodes CASSPQYTEAFF. V gene TRBV10-2 combines with J gene TRBJ1-1; D uncertain. V lost 6 bases, J lost 3 bases, and 8 bases lay in between. This CDR3 is 12 amino acids long. CDR1 and CDR2 (germline): WSHSY, SAAADI.